These 16 T cell receptor beta chains came from one sample sequenced in a study of T cell repertoires in cytomegalovirus infection. TCRdb reanalysed the reads using MiXCR and keeps one entry per CDR3 protein. The repertoire holds about 140,000 distinct CDR3 sequences, with under 8.5% as singletons. The sequencing input was PBMCs. The receptors shown here come from a human donor in good health (CMV status not recorded). Some clones in this sample may be carry-over from other donors' samples.

This clonotype occurred many times. The chain has TRBV5-4 and TRBJ2-5; 8 bases are a match to TRBD2. Germline V lookup: CDR1 SGHNT, CDR2 YYREEE (reference sequence). The CDR3 sequence is 15 residues long. Unmatched junction bases numbered 5, after V lost 0 bases and J lost 4 bases. The CDR3 protein is CASSLDGLAGETQYF. The CDR3 nucleotides are TGTGCCAGCAGCTTGGATGGACTAGCAGGAGAGACCCAGTACTTC. Full variable domain (missing parts from reference TRBV5-4 and TRBJ2-5): ETGVTQSPTHLIKTRGQQVTLRCSSQSGHNTVSWYQQALGQGPQFIFQYYREEENGRGNFPPRFSGLQFPNYSSELNVNALELDDSALYLCASSLDGLAGETQYFGPGTRLLVL.

This clonotype was seen many times. The CDR3 spells CASSSAPTSGGTGETQYF. The CDR3 coding sequence is TGTGCCAGCAGCTCAGCCCCGACTAGCGGGGGGACGGGGGAGACCCAGTACTTC. This chain connects TRBV7-2 to TRBJ2-5, with TRBD2 matching over 13 bases. J was trimmed by 5 bases and V by 4 bases; bases with no gene match: 13. CDR3 length equals 18 residues. Germline CDR1 reads SGHTA; CDR2 reads FQGNSA.

The V and J genes are TRBV19 and TRBJ1-2, with TRBD1 as a possible D gene (5 bases). The length of the CDR3 is 15 residues. The germline gives CDR1 LNHDA, CDR2 SQIVND (reference sequence). The germline V and J ends were trimmed by 0 bases and 3 bases, with 11 bases remaining between them. The CDR3, as DNA: TGTGCCAGTAGTATAGATGTCGGAGGGGACTATGGCTACACCTTC. Translation gives CASSIDVGGDYGYTF.

There are many counts of this clonotype. The CDR3 DNA follows: TGCAGTGCTGGGACTAGCGGGGGCGGGGGAGAGACCCAGTACTTC. This encodes CSAGTSGGGGETQYF. This chain joins TRBV20-1 and TRBJ2-5; TRBD2 matches at 14 bases. Germline CDR1 is DFQATT and CDR2 is SNEGSKA (reference sequence). The V and J ends lost 5 bases and 4 bases, in that order; junction bases with no gene match: 6. This CDR3 region has 15 residues.

This clonotype was seen many times. This rearrangement joins TRBV7-2 to TRBJ1-3; 9 bases align to TRBD1. The CDR3 extends over 15 amino acids. Unmatched junction bases numbered 4, after V lost 5 bases and J lost 2 bases. CDR1 SGHTA and CDR2 FQGNSA come from the germline V gene. CDR3 nucleotides: TGTGCCAGCAGCACCCGACAGGGGGCTGGAAACACCATATATTTT. Translated: CASSTRQGAGNTIYF.

This clonotype was observed a handful of times. V and J are TRBV5-6 and TRBJ2-1, with 7 bases that match TRBD2. Germline assignment: CDR1 SGHDT and CDR2 YYEEEE. V shed 2 bases, J shed 1 base, and the junction held 9 bases outside the gene matches. The CDR3 spans 17 residues. DNA for the CDR3: TGTGCCAGCAGCTTCCATAGGACGGGGGGTTCCTACAATGAGCAGTTCTTC. Translation: CASSFHRTGGSYNEQFF.

This chain links TRBV11-2 with TRBJ1-5; no clear D. V was cut by 1 base and J by 9 bases, with 10 bases left in between. Germline V gene sequence: CDR1 SGHAT, CDR2 FQNNGV. This CDR3 region has 13 residues. DNA of the CDR3: TGTGCCAGCAGCTTAGGAGCGGCGTGGCCCCAGCATTTT. This encodes CASSLGAAWPQHF.

The rearrangement uses TRBV29-1 and TRBJ2-3; 15 positions agree with TRBD2. The CDR3 length is 14 residues. Germline CDR1 reads SQVTM; CDR2 reads ANQGSEA. Germline trimming cut 8 bases from V and 6 bases from J; bases unmatched to any gene: 6. The CDR3 spells CSIGLAGGLDTQYF. The CDR3 region has the DNA TGCAGCATTGGACTAGCGGGGGGGCTGGATACGCAGTATTTT.

This clonotype was seen a handful of times. This chain uses TRBV6-2 or TRBV6-3 with TRBJ1-1; D is uncertain. The V and J ends lost 2 bases and 4 bases respectively, with 11 bases between them. Germline CDR1 is MNHEY and CDR2 is SVGEGT. This CDR3 has 14 residues. The CDR3 DNA reads TGTGCCAGCAGTTACATTGGCCCCCGCACTGAAGCTTTCTTT. This translates into CASSYIGPRTEAFF.

This clonotype was seen repeatedly, ten times or more. The chain is built from TRBV6-1 and TRBJ2-3; D remains ambiguous. CDR1 is MNHNS, CDR2 SASEGT, per germline. V lost 2 bases, J lost 6 bases, and 9 bases lay in between. This CDR3 is 13 amino acids long. CDR3 bases: TGTGCCAGCAGTGAACCCGTAGTGGATACGCAGTATTTT. Translation gives CASSEPVVDTQYF.

V and J are TRBV12-3 or TRBV12-4 and TRBJ2-5; 7 bases line up with TRBD1. V lost 5 bases to trimming and J lost 3 bases; unmatched junction nucleotides: 6. This CDR3 has 14 amino acids. In DNA, the CDR3 is TGTGCCAGCAGTCCCGCCGGGACAGAAGAGACCCAGTACTTC. Its protein is CASSPAGTEETQYF.

V gene TRBV29-1 combines with J gene TRBJ2-7; D remains ambiguous. Trimming removed 4 bases from V and 4 bases from J, with 11 bases in between. This CDR3 has 12 residues. Germline V gene sequence: CDR1 SQVTM, CDR2 ANQGSEA. The CDR3 is CSVAVSPYEQYF. The CDR3 DNA sequence: TGCAGCGTTGCCGTCTCTCCGTACGAGCAGTACTTC.

This clonotype has at least ten counts. The V gene is TRBV20-1, the J gene TRBJ2-1; D not resolved. The CDR3 is made up of 11 amino acids. The V end was cut by 6 bases, the J end by 5 bases, with 8 bases between. CDR1 DFQATT and CDR2 SNEGSKA come from the germline V gene (reference sequence). CDR3 nucleotide sequence: TGCAGTGCGAGTTCTCACAATGAGCAGTTCTTC. Translating gives CSASSHNEQFF.

There are a few counts of this clonotype. This chain uses TRBV19 with TRBJ2-2; 9 nucleotides agree with TRBD2. V trimming: 7 bases; J trimming: 6 bases; junction bases outside the gene matches: 6. The CDR3 is made up of 14 amino acids. Germline assignment: CDR1 LNHDA and CDR2 SQIVND (reference sequence). The DNA of the CDR3 is TGTGCCAGTACCCCTAGCGGGGCGGCCGGGGAGCTGTTTTTT. It encodes CASTPSGAAGELFF.

This clonotype has a count of ten or more. This chain uses TRBV7-2 with TRBJ1-3, with D uncertain. Germline V CDR1 and CDR2: SGHTA, FQGNSA. The CDR3 is 14 residues long. The V gene lost 4 bases and the J gene lost 4 bases, with 11 bases spanning the gap. The DNA of the CDR3 is TGTGCCAGCAGCTCACAATCGGTGGGAAACACCATATATTTT. It specifies CASSSQSVGNTIYF.

This clonotype was counted a few times. This chain uses TRBV6-5 with TRBJ2-2, with 12 bases lining up with TRBD2. Per germline, CDR1 MNHEY and CDR2 SVGAGI. Unmatched junction bases numbered 3, after V lost 7 bases and J lost 0 bases. This CDR3 is built from 16 residues. Here the CDR3 DNA reads TGTGCCAGCAAGCTAGCGGGGGGGCCGAACACCGGGGAGCTGTTTTTT. This translates into CASKLAGGPNTGELFF.